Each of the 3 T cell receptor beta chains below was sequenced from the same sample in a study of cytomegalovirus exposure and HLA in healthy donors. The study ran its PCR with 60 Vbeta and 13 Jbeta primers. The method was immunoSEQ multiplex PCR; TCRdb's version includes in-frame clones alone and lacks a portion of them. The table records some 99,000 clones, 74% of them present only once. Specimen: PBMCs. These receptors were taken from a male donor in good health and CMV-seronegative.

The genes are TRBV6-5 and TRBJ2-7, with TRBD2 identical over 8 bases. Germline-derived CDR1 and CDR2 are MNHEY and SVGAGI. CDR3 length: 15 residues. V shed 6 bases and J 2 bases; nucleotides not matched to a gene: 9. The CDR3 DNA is TGTGCCAGCAGCTTCCTAGCGGGCGGCACCTACGAGCAGTACTTC. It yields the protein CASSFLAGGTYEQYF.

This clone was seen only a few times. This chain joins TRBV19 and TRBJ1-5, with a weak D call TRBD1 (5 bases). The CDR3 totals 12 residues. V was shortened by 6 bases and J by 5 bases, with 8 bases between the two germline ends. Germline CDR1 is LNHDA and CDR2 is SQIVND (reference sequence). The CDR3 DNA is TGTGCCAGTAGGGTCAGGGATCAGCCCCAGCATTTT. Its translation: CASRVRDQPQHF.

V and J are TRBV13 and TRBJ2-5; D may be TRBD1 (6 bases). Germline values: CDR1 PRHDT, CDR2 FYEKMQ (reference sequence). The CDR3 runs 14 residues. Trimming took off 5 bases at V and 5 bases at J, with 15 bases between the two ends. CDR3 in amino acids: CASSQLRGRETQYF. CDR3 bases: TGTGCCAGCAGCCAACTCAGGGGTAGGGAGACCCAGTACTTC.